A selection of T cell receptor beta chains follows, all from one sample in a study of long-term antiretroviral therapy in people with HIV. The data were produced by immunoSEQ multiplex PCR, yet TCRdb's version contains in-frame clones alone and is incomplete. The sample consists of 6,500 to 7,500 clones, more than 65% of them appearing once. Sequencing was performed on unsorted PBMCs, taken 1.1 years after starting antiretroviral therapy. These receptors originate from a man aged 35 to 55 with HIV. CDR3s include the opening cysteine and the closing phenylalanine or tryptophan. The D gene is left open where the match is weak. Size is stated for part of the rows, as once, few or many counts, or as a class when the clone is expanded.

J: TRBJ1-4; D: TRBD1; V: TRBV5-1; size: large; CDR3: CASSFGTGNEKLFF; DNA: TGCGCCAGCAGCTTCGGGACAGGGAACGAAAAACTGTTTTTT
J: TRBJ2-7; D: TRBD1; V: TRBV7-6; size: -; CDR3: CASSLSTGPHYEQYF; DNA: TGTGCCAGCAGCCTCTCGACAGGGCCCCACTACGAGCAGTACTTC
J: TRBJ2-5; D: TRBD1; V: TRBV18; size: -; CDR3: CASSLGTGGQQTQYF; DNA: TGTGCCAGCTCACTAGGGACAGGGGGCCAACAGACCCAGTACTTC
J: TRBJ2-5; D: -; V: TRBV7-3; size: -; CDR3: CASSLGGVETQYF; DNA: TGTGCCAGCAGCTTGGGGGGCGTTGAGACCCAGTACTTC
J: TRBJ2-1; D: -; V: TRBV6-1; size: -; CDR3: CAISDGGGLDEQFF; DNA: TGTGCCATCAGTGATGGGGGGGGCTTGGATGAGCAGTTCTTC
J: TRBJ2-6; D: -; V: TRBV5-1; size: -; CDR3: CASSQTGTSGANVLTF; DNA: TGCGCCAGCAGCCAGACAGGAACCTCTGGGGCCAACGTCCTGACTTTC
J: TRBJ1-1; D: -; V: TRBV6-1; size: -; CDR3: CATDFDRLNTEAFF; DNA: TGTGCCACCGACTTTGACAGGTTGAACACTGAAGCTTTCTTT
J: TRBJ2-7; D: TRBD1; V: TRBV5-6; size: -; CDR3: CASSFPGQGPYEQYF; DNA: TGTGCCAGCAGCTTTCCGGGACAGGGCCCCTACGAGCAGTACTTC
J: TRBJ1-2; D: -; V: TRBV27; size: -; CDR3: CASSLSQGNGYTF; DNA: TGTGCCAGCAGTTTATCGCAAGGGAATGGCTACACCTTC
J: TRBJ2-1; D: TRBD2; V: TRBV27; size: once; CDR3: CASSYDAGGPHYNEQFF; DNA: TGTGCCAGCAGTTACGATGCGGGGGGTCCTCACTACAATGAGCAGTTCTTC
J: TRBJ1-2; D: TRBD1; V: TRBV5-4; size: few; CDR3: CASSFRDSYGYTF; DNA: TGTGCCAGCAGCTTCCGGGACAGCTATGGCTACACCTTC